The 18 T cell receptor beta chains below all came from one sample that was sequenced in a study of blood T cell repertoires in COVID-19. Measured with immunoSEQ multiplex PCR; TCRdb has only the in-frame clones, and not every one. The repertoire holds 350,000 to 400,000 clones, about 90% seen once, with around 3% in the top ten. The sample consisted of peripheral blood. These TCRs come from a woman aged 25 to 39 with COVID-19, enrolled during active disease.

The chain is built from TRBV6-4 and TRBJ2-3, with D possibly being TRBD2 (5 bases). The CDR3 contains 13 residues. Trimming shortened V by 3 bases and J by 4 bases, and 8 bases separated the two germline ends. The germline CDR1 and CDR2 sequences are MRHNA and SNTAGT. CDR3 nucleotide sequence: TGTGCCAGCAGTGATTCGGGGTCAGATACGCAGTATTTT. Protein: CASSDSGSDTQYF.

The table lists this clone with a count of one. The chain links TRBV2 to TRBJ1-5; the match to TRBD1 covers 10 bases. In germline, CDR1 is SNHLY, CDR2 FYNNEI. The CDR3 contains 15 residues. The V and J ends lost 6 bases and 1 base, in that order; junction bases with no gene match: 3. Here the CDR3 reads CASSWGQGSNQPQHF. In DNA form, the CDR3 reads TGTGCCAGCAGCTGGGGACAGGGGAGCAATCAGCCCCAGCATTTT.

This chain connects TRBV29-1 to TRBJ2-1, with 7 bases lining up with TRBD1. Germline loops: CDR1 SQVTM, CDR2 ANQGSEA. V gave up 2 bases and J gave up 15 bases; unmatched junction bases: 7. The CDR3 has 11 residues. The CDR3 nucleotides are TGCAGCGTTGAAAGCCAGGGGGTGCCGTTCTTC. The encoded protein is CSVESQGVPFF.

This CDR3 is CASSLGAGSGNTIYF. The DNA of the CDR3 is TGTGCCAGCAGCTTAGGGGCGGGCTCTGGAAACACCATATATTTT. The chain links TRBV7-8 to TRBJ1-3; D unresolved. Trimming removed 1 base at V and 0 bases at J, with 7 bases between. CDR1 is SGHVS and CDR2 is FQNEAQ in the germline V gene. The CDR3 is 15 amino acids.

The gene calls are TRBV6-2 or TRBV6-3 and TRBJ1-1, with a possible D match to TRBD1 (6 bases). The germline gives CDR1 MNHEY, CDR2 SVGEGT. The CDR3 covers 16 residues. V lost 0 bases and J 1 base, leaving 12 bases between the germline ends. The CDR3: CASSYSRTVANTEAFF. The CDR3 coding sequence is TGTGCCAGCAGTTACTCCAGGACAGTAGCGAACACTGAAGCTTTCTTT.

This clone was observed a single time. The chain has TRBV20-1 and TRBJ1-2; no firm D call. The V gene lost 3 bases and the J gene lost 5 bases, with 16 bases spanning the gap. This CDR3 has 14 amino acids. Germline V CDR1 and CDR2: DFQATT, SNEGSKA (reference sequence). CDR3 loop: CSASRERESYGYTF. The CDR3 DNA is TGCAGTGCTAGTAGGGAGCGGGAGAGTTATGGCTACACCTTC.

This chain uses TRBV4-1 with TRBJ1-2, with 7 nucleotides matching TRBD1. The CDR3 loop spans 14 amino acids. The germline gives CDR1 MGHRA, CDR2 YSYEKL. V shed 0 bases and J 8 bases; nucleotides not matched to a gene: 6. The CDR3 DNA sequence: TGCGCCAGCAGCCAAGAGCGGGCAGGGGGAGGCTACACCTTC. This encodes CASSQERAGGGYTF.

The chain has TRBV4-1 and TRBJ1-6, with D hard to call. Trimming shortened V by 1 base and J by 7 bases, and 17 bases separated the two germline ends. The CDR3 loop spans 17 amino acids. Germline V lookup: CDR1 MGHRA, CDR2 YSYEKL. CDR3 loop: CASSQAGPLPTNSPLHF. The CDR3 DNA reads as TGCGCCAGCAGCCAAGCGGGTCCACTACCCACCAATTCACCCCTCCACTTT.

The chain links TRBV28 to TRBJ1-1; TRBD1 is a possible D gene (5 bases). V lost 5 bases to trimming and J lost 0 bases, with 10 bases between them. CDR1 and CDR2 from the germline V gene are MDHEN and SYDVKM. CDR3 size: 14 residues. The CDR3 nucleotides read TGTGCCAGCAGTCAGACAGCAGTGAACACTGAAGCTTTCTTT. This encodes CASSQTAVNTEAFF.

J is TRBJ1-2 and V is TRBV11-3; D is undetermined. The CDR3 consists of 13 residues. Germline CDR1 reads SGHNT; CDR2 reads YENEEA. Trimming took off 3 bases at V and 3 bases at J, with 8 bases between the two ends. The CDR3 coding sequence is TGTGCCAGCAGCTTCGGGTCCTACTATGGCTACACCTTC. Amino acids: CASSFGSYYGYTF.

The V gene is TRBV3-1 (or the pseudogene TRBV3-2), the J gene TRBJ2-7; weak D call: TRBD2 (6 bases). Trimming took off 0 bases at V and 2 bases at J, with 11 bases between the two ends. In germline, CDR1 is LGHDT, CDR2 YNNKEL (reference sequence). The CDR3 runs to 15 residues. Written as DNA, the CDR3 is TGTGCCAGCAGCCAAGAAACATCGGGAGCCTACGAGCAGTACGTC. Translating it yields CASSQETSGAYEQYV.

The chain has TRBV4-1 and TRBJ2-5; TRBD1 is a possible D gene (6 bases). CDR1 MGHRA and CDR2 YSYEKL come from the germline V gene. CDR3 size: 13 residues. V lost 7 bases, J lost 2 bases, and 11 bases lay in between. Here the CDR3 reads CASKGQNQETQYF. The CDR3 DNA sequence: TGCGCCAGCAAAGGACAGAATCAAGAGACCCAGTACTTC.

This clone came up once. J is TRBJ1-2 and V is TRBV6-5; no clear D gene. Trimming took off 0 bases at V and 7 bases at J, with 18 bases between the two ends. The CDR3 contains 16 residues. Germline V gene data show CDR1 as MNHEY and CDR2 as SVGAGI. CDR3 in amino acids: CASSYSPALGSSGYTF. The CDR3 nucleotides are TGTGCCAGCAGTTACTCGCCCGCCTTAGGGAGCAGTGGCTACACCTTC.

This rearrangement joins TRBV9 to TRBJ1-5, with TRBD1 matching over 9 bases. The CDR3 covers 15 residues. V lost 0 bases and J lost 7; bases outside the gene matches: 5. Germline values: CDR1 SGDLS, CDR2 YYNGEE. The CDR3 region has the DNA TGTGCCAGCAGCGTAGGGGGACAGGGTAGACAGCCCCAGCATTTT. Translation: CASSVGGQGRQPQHF.

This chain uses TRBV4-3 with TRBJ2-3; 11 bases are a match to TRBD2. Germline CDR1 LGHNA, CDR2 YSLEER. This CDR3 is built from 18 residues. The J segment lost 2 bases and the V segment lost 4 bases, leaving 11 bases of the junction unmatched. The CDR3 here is CASSPLQASGGSTDTQYF. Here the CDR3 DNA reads TGCGCCAGCAGCCCCCTCCAGGCTAGCGGGGGGTCCACAGATACGCAGTATTTT.

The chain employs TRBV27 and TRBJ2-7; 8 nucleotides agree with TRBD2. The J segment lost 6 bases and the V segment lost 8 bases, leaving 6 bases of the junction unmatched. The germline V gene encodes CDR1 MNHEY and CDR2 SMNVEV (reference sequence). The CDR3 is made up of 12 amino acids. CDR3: CASGKTSAEQYV. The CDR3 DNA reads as TGTGCCAGCGGCAAGACTAGCGCCGAGCAGTACGTC.

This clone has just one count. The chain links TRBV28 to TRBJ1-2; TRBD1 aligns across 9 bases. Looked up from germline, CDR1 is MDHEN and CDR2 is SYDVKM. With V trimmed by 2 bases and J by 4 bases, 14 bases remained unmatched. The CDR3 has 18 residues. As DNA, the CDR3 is TGTGCCAGCAGTTTAACCCGGACAGGGGTGGGGGGAAGCTATGGCTACACCTTC. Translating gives CASSLTRTGVGGSYGYTF.

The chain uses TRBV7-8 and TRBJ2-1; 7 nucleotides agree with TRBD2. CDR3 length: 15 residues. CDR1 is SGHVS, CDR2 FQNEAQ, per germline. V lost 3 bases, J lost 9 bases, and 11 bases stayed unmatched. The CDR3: CASSFPSGSSGEQFF. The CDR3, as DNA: TGTGCCAGCAGCTTCCCTAGCGGTAGTTCGGGTGAGCAGTTCTTC. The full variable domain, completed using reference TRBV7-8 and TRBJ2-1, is GAGVSQSPRYKVAKRGQDVALRCDPISGHVSLFWYQQALGQGPEFLTYFQNEAQLDKSGLPSDRFFAERPEGSVSTLKIQRTQQEDSAVYLCASSFPSGSSGEQFFGPGTRLTVL.